The text below deals with one TCR beta chain. The sample holds a few counts of this clone. Its antigen is not yet known. Qualities for individual bases were not recorded, and no much larger clone is one base off. V drops 4 bases and J drops 0 bases, leaving 15 bases in between. Taken from cysteine to phenylalanine, the CDR3 has 16 residues. Only CDR3 DNA is held: 48 bases, read in frame from base 1. CDR1 and CDR2 (ENHRY, SYGVKD) derive from the germline V gene. TCRbeta CDR3 regions were amplified from genomic DNA using the immunoSEQ Assay, a bias-controlled multiplex PCR. The paper's processing steps were these. Nucleated cell counts per sample were estimated from amplification of reference gene primers within the assay. To quantify the absolute abundance of each unique TCRbeta CDR3 rearrangement, sequence reads were collapsed and filtered. For each sample, productive Simpson clonality was calculated as the square root of Simpson's diversity index over productive rearrangements. What TCRdb holds here is the immuneACCESS table cut down to in-frame rearrangements. Part of the clones is not present; checked against another copy, under half of the missing clones reflect an unresolved V gene, and the others are unexplained. The V and J calls and clone size were taken over from that table, and D and trimming were inferred from the DNA. The sample table shows roughly 69,000 clones, and about 88% are seen once. The ten most abundant clones make up more than 10% of the sample.

This sample was included in a study of blood T cell repertoires in COVID-19 (TCRdb year 2020). About the study as a whole: The collaborator samples originated in the United States, Italy and Spain and spanned the acute and convalescent phases of COVID-19. The sample metadata nearly always contained a de-identified subject ID, COVID-19 status, age in years and sex. HLA class I and class II types, where available, came from metadata supplied by the sample provider rather than from assay-based typing. The material from the prospective study consisted of cDNA or gDNA derived from T cells, B-cell-depleted T cells, or PBMCs. The samples were drawn from the first 160 participants of the ongoing ImmuneRACE study and from 1,254 subjects provided by 6 global collaborators. Subjects who had been exposed to COVID-19, were actively infected with it, or had recovered from it provided the deeply sampled blood TCRbeta repertoires that made up the dataset. A freely available public database, intended as a resource for researchers studying the immune response to SARS-CoV-2, is where the repertoires were released. Study-wide conclusions, independent of this receptor: How much clinical and demographic metadata was included differed by source and by participant, and the metadata was provided uncurated.

The collaborating institutions used their own protocols to collect whole blood in K2EDTA tubes. For TCRbeta analysis, collaborator samples were shipped as frozen whole blood, as isolated PBMCs, or as DNA extracted from either sample type. The V and J genes are TRBV10-3 and TRBJ1-1; no confident D gene assignment can be made. Sequenced sample: peripheral blood. The receptor was derived from a human donor in a cohort sampled during active COVID-19. Read as DNA, the sequence is TGTGCCATCAGTGGGCCCGCGGCGGGATTGAACACTGAAGCTTTCTTT. Its amino acids are CAISGPAAGLNTEAFF.